The 8 T cell receptor beta chains presented below share a single source sample, sequenced in a study of T cell repertoires in cytomegalovirus infection. Each CDR3 protein gets one entry after TCRdb re-called the reads with MiXCR. The repertoire includes approximately 56,000 distinct CDR3 sequences, around 20% of them detected once, and roughly 77% sits in the top ten. These receptors lack a known antigen. This specimen consisted of CD8+ T cells from cultured PBMCs, obtained from culture after CMV antigen stimulation. The source is a human donor in good health (CMV status not recorded). Some clones in this sample may be carry-over from other donors' samples.

This clonotype has just a few counts. V is TRBV13 and J is TRBJ2-7; no clear D gene. The CDR3 spans 13 residues. CDR1 PRHDT and CDR2 FYEKMQ come from the germline V gene (reference sequence). The V end lost 5 bases, the J end lost 4 bases, and 12 bases lay between the germline ends. This CDR3 reads CASSPPSRYEQYF. DNA of the CDR3: TGTGCCAGCAGCCCACCCTCGAGGTACGAGCAGTACTTC.

The CDR3 reads CASSSNRPDSPYEQYF. The CDR3 DNA reads as TGTGCCAGCAGCTCCAACCGCCCGGACAGTCCCTACGAGCAGTACTTC. The chain couples TRBV7-1 to TRBJ2-7, with D maybe TRBD1 (6 bases). TRBV7-1 is assigned to the ORF class and has an uncertain function. V was cut by 3 bases and J by 2 bases, with 17 bases left in between. The CDR3 runs to 16 residues.

The V and J genes are TRBV4-1 and TRBJ1-1; D remains ambiguous. Between the trimmed V and J ends, which lost 6 bases and 1 base, there was a span of 6 bases. The length of the CDR3 is 12 residues. CDR1 is MGHRA, CDR2 YSYEKL, per germline. This CDR3 is CASRQENTEAFF. The CDR3 DNA sequence: TGCGCCAGCAGGCAGGAGAACACTGAAGCTTTCTTT.

This clonotype was picked up a small number of times. The rearrangement links TRBV7-6 to TRBJ2-1, with D possibly matching TRBD1 (6 bases). CDR3 length: 17 residues. V was shortened by 5 bases and J by 2 bases, with 19 bases between the two germline ends. Germline CDR1 is SGHVS and CDR2 is FNYEAQ. The CDR3 nucleotides read TGTGCCAGCAGCCACTACCGGGACAACCAAACCTACAATGAGCAGTTCTTC. Translating gives CASSHYRDNQTYNEQFF.

The count of this clonotype is one. The chain links TRBV30 to TRBJ1-1; no reliable D call. V was shortened by 1 base and J by 1 base, with 7 bases between the two germline ends. The V gene's germline CDR1 is GTSNPN and CDR2 SVGIG (reference sequence). The CDR3 covers 13 residues. CDR3 protein: CAWSEAGNTEAFF. The CDR3, as DNA: TGTGCCTGGAGTGAAGCAGGGAACACTGAAGCTTTCTTT.

This clonotype was observed a few times. The chain recombines TRBV7-3 with TRBJ2-5; 11 bases fit TRBD2. Trimming cost V 3 bases and J 3 bases; bases outside gene matches: 0. CDR1 is SGHTA, CDR2 FQGTGA, per germline. This CDR3 has 14 residues. The chain's CDR3 is CASSLTSGEETQYF. DNA for the CDR3: TGTGCCAGCAGCTTGACTAGCGGGGAAGAGACCCAGTACTTC.

V is TRBV7-2 and J is TRBJ2-5; a possible D gene is TRBD1 (5 bases). The CDR3 contains 15 residues. V was shortened by 4 bases and J by 5 bases, with 17 bases between the two germline ends. CDR1 is SGHTA, CDR2 FQGNSA, per germline. Written as DNA, the CDR3 is TGTGCCAGCAGCTCCACAGGCGGATGGGGCGAGACCCAGTACTTC. It is translated as CASSSTGGWGETQYF.

This clonotype has just a few counts. V gene TRBV9 combines with J gene TRBJ2-3; TRBD2 matches at 9 bases. This CDR3 spans 17 amino acids. Germline V gene sequence: CDR1 SGDLS, CDR2 YYNGEE. After removal of 0 bases from V and 7 bases from J, the junction contained 12 bases not matched to a gene. CDR3 DNA: TGTGCCAGCAGCGTAGCTGGTAGCGGGGGCGCCGGAAATACGCAGTATTTT. Protein: CASSVAGSGGAGNTQYF.